Listed below are T cell receptor beta chains from one sample, sequenced in a study of a mutant IDH1 vaccine in newly diagnosed glioma. Assay used: immunoSEQ multiplex PCR; TCRdb lists only in-frame clones, some missing. The sample lists 110,000 or so clones; roughly 90% were seen once. Antigens of these TCRs are unknown. Sequences were derived from PBMCs, sampled from a glioma patient whose treatment included an IDH1 peptide vaccine. The origin of the receptors is a woman aged 50 to 65 with glioma. Both conserved end residues are part of each CDR3. Each record gives: clone size, J gene, D gene, V gene, CDR3 DNA, CDR3 protein. A D gene is named only where the DNA matches it firmly. Size values are once, few and many counts, or a class for expanded clones, and some rows have none.

NA | TRBJ2-7 | TRBD1 | TRBV29-1 | TGCAGCGTCGGATCCTACGACAGGGCCTTCTCCTACGAGCAGTACTTC | CSVGSYDRAFSYEQYF
NA | TRBJ1-5 | NA | TRBV7-2 | TGTGCCAGCAGCTCGAGAAGGGGAGCTCAGCCCCAGCATTTT | CASSSRRGAQPQHF
NA | TRBJ1-2 | NA | TRBV28 | TGTGCCAGCAGGCCCCTCCCTAGGGGGGGAGGTGGTTATGGCTACACCTTC | CASRPLPRGGGGYGYTF
NA | TRBJ2-2 | TRBD1 | TRBV27 | TGTGCCAGCAGTCGTCCCGGGACAGGGGGCCATCGGACCGGGGAGCTGTTTTTT | CASSRPGTGGHRTGELFF
NA | TRBJ1-1 | NA | TRBV29-1 | TGCAGCGTCAGCCCCCAGTTTGAAGCTTTCTTT | CSVSPQFEAFF
NA | TRBJ1-4 | NA | TRBV5-1 | TGCGCCAGCAGCTTCGGTTTTGGAACAGCTGAGGGTGGACTGTTTTTT | CASSFGFGTAEGGLFF
once | TRBJ1-1 | NA | TRBV28 | TGTGCCAGCAGTTTACTTAATGAAGCTTTCTTT | CASSLLNEAFF
NA | TRBJ2-3 | TRBD1 | TRBV9 | TGTGCCAGCAGCCCAGGGGGACCTAGCACAGATACGCAGTATTTT | CASSPGGPSTDTQYF
NA | TRBJ2-3 | NA | TRBV6-5 | TGTGCCAGCAGTTACTCGGGTGAAGGTACGCAGTATTTT | CASSYSGEGTQYF
NA | TRBJ1-2 | NA | TRBV27 | TGTGCCAGCAGTTTTGGGGGGTCTAACTATGGCTACACCTTC | CASSFGGSNYGYTF